This T cell receptor (beta chain) was profiled in a study of cytomegalovirus exposure and HLA in healthy donors (dated by TCRdb to 2015 to 2018). As for the study more broadly: An earlier analysis of 587 of the donors reported approximately 300 Gb of sequence data and 117 million unique TCR beta sequences from about 200 million T cells. The later analysis used no new phenotypic data to find candidate immune exposures, relying instead on TCR beta sequences and their occurrence across donors. Alongside the repertoire data, information on donor age, sex, ethnicity and CMV serostatus was compiled. Along with the approximately 620-subject first cohort, a separate validation cohort of approximately 110 different subjects was used. Because of strong linkage in the cohort, roughly five DR-DQ haplotypes were treated as single units for association and clustering. Of the roughly 390 genotyped donors, roughly 85% fell in the genetic ancestry cluster associated with self-reported Caucasian donors. A later genetic analysis took genome-wide SNP genotypes for about three fifths of the 666 donors and used that subset as a discovery cohort. A later analysis re-examined previously published TCR beta repertoires from about 700 donors and added high-resolution HLA genotyping to investigate patterns of TCR occurrence. The study aimed to test whether cataloging public T cell receptors could reveal signatures of past pathogen exposure. Every repertoire in the discovery cohort had been generated on one and the same sequencing platform. HLA typing included class I and class II loci at four-digit resolution. Among around 400 genotyped donors of the cohort, an average of approximately 240,000 unique TCR beta nucleotide sequences was sequenced per donor, of which 15% to 20% were non-productive. The number of donors typed differed by locus, with about 629-640 for A, B, C, DRB1 and DQB1, about 500 for DQA1, 600 to 610 for DPA1, and around 430 for DPB1. An earlier analysis of approximately 500 of the donors applied high-throughput TCR beta sequencing to assess whether each TCR beta V gene segment acted as functional or pseudogenic. To predict cytomegalovirus infection status, the study combined high-throughput TCR immunosequencing, statistical association of individual TCRs with disease status, and machine learning. The study profiled the T cell repertoires of about 720 subjects by immunosequencing and related them to cytomegalovirus serostatus. About 280 gigabases of sequencing data and approximately 91 million unique TCR sequences made up an early release that covered over 550 HLA-typed donors.

The library was obtained by the immunoSEQ multiplex PCR assay. For the multiplex PCR, a mixture combining 60 forward primers for TCR Vbeta segments and 13 reverse primers for TCR Jbeta segments was used. Amplification of the CDR3 region of rearranged TCR beta genes was performed with a multiplex PCR assay on genomic DNA. The Illumina HiSeq System was used to sequence the amplified TCR beta libraries as 87-base-pair reads. On the study's bioinformatics: In a later analysis, tens of millions of unique TCR beta chains were counted across the 650 to 700 repertoires, and roughly 11 million of these chains were shared by at least two donors. A nearest-neighbor algorithm error-corrected the raw reads and collapsed the reads into unique sequences, merging closely related sequences to remove PCR and sequencing errors. To assign V, D and J gene segments, CDR3 sequences were aligned to IMGT reference sequences. For a sequence to be retained, a match of at least six nucleotides to both a V gene segment and a J gene segment was required. A rearrangement counted as productive if the CDR3 had no stop codons and remained in frame with V and J, and every other rearrangement counted as non-productive. Following IMGT convention, CDR3 was defined as the stretch from the second conserved V-encoded cysteine up to the conserved J-encoded phenylalanine. The earlier analysis of fewer than 700 of the donors excluded sequences that lacked an unambiguous match to a single V gene segment. An earlier analysis of several hundred of the donors called V segments functional above 56.7% productive rearrangements and segregating when the between-donor standard deviation exceeded 5%. A statistical classification framework was built for diagnosing cytomegalovirus status from the catalog of TCR beta chain sequences. In a later analysis, V and J genes were assigned by comparing TCR nucleotide sequences against IMGT/GENE-DB human TR gene sequences. Using the TCRdist pipeline, a later analysis assigned CDR3 sequences along with most-parsimonious VDJ recombination scenarios. A later analysis defined each TCR beta chain by its CDR3 amino acid sequence plus V-gene family, and excluded reads lacking a unique V-gene family. In a later analysis, fewer than 600 highly shared, low-generation-probability nucleotide sequences were removed to address suspected cross-contamination and a sequencing artifact. A later analysis calculated a clonal expansion index for each public chain from normalized within-repertoire ranks of inferred template counts. Generation probabilities in a later analysis came from a VDJ recombination model fitted to out-of-frame rearrangements, and those results were checked against IGoR. In a later analysis, hypergeometric tests were used to score TCR-TCR, TCR-HLA and TCR-CMV co-occurrence, with a repertoire-size bias correction applied to TCR pairs. A later analysis estimated false discovery rates by permuting HLA or CMV assignments 20 times. In a later analysis, co-occurring TCRs were grouped using DBSCAN, with TCRdist sequence similarity added in when clustering inside HLA-allele-positive subsets. Repertoires with fewer than 30,000 or more than 120,000 public chains, plus five repertoires with anomalous nucleotide sharing, were excluded from co-occurrence clustering. What TCRdb holds here is the immuneACCESS table cut down to in-frame rearrangements. Part of the clones is not present; checked against another copy, under half of the missing clones reflect an unresolved V gene, and the others are unexplained. V and J calls and clone size come straight from that table; D and trimming were deduced from the DNA. The sample table holds 140,000 or so clones, of which around four fifths were seen once. Together, the top ten hold around 2.9% of the sample.

The cohort comprised some 680 healthy bone marrow donors. At the time of sampling, every cohort member was nominally healthy, though immune exposures that went unrecorded were likely present. The donor tested CMV seronegative, placing the donor among the 350 to 400 seronegative members of the cohort. A peripheral blood sample was provided by each donor, and peripheral blood mononuclear cells were used for TCR beta sequencing. Genomic DNA was extracted from the blood cell samples with the Qiagen DNeasy Blood Extraction Kit. Broad study findings and their caveats: Correlated functional status among segregating V segments might be attributable to linkage disequilibrium, but an unknown experimental factor could not be ruled out. V-gene and J-gene trimming of TCR beta chains was associated with a missense DCLRE1C variant in a later genetic analysis, and the association was replicated in an independent cohort. The only immune exposure information available for the cohort was CMV serostatus. The authors suggested that the approach could potentially be generalized to other disease states and immunological phenotypes. A later analysis found that TCR association rates varied across HLA loci, with DRB1 alleles showing the most associated TCRs and HLA-C alleles the fewest. Strong co-occurrence of HLA alleles, especially DR and DQ, made assigning TCR associations to individual alleles difficult. Broadly in line with IMGT annotations, most TCR beta V segments showed up in productive rearrangements about 87% or about 30% of the time in an earlier analysis of approximately 600 of the donors. The sequencing pipeline was judged likely to have produced a cluster of highly shared sequence variants as a technical artifact. In a later genetic analysis, fewer N-insertions in productive TCRs were reported among donors in an Asian-associated ancestry cluster than the approximately 710-donor mean. A later analysis associated 17,000 or so TCR beta sequences with specific HLA alleles at a false discovery rate of 0.05. In a later analysis, HLA-associated TCR beta chains were found to be more clonally expanded and to have lower generation probabilities than equally common non-associated chains. Presence/absence analyses assumed roughly uniform sequencing depth across donors, an assumption that may not hold. A few of the identified cytomegalovirus-associated TCR beta chains were confirmed in vitro to be specific for cytomegalovirus antigens. In the study, some 160 TCR beta chains were listed as associated with cytomegalovirus. Because counts were too low, some 16 rarely observed V segments, including chromosome 9 orphons, were excluded from the earlier analysis of 587 of the donors. Because HLA typing was missing for some donors at each locus, association tests included only the typed subset. A further reported finding was that TCR beta sequences accurately predicted the HLA-A and HLA-B alleles for most subjects in the first cohort. Cytomegalovirus status was reported to be diagnosed by the classifier with high specificity and sensitivity in both the original and validation cohorts. In this cohort, only TCR beta chains were sequenced, and detectable features were limited by the absence of alpha or paired-chain data. A later analysis reported that several top co-occurrence clusters appeared linked to parvovirus B19, influenza, CMV and Epstein-Barr virus. Most TCR sequences were seen in very few donors, while some public TCRs were found in many individuals. A later analysis found that most CMV-associated TCR beta chains appeared HLA-restricted, with HLA associations seemingly driven largely by CMV exposure.

Of note for this clone: The antigen it binds to is not known. No base quality information exists; no much larger clone differs at one position.

Sample: PBMCs. The sequence came from a female donor in good health and CMV-seronegative.

The DNA is as follows: TGTGCCAGCAGCCCCCCGTCGGAGACCCAGTACTTC. It specifies CASSPPSETQYF. Here the chain combines TRBV9 and TRBJ2-5; the D gene is unclear. Its CDR3 holds 12 amino acids, cysteine through phenylalanine. Only the CDR3 region is kept as DNA, spanning 36 bases read in frame from base 1. V is shortened by 4 bases, J by 5 bases, and the region joining them spans 9 bases. Per the germline V gene, SGDLS is the CDR1 and YYNGEE is the CDR2. The CDR3, completed at both ends by the reference TRBV9 and TRBJ2-5 genes, gives the full variable domain DSGVTQTPKHLITATGQRVTLRCSPRSGDLSVYWYQQSLDQGLQFLIQYYNGEERAKGNILERFSAQQFPDLHSELNLSSLELGDSALYFCASSPPSETQYFGPGTRLLVL.